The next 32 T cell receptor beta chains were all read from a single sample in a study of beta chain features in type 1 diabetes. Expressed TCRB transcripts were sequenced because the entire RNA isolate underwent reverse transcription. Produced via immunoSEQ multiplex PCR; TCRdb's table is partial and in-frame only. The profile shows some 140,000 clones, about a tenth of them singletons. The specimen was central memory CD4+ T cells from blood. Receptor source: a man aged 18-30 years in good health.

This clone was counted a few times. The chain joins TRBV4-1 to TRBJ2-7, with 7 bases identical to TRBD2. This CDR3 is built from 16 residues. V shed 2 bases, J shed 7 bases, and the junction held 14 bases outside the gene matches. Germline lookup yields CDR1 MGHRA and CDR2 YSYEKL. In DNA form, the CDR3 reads TGCGCCAGCAGCCAAAGGGCGGGAGCCCTAGTTGGGGAGCAGTACTTC. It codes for CASSQRAGALVGEQYF.

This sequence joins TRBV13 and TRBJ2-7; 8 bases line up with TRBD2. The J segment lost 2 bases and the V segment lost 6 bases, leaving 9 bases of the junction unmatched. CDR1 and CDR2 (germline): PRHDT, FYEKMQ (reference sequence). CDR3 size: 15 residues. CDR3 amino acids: CASSTQRGRTYEQYF. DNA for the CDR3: TGTGCCAGCAGTACCCAGCGGGGGAGAACCTACGAGCAGTACTTC.

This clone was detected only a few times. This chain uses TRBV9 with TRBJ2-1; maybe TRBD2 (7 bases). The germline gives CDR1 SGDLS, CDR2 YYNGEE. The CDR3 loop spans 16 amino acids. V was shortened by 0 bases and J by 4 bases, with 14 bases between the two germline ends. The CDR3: CASSVEEGGPYNEQFF. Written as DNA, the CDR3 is TGTGCCAGCAGCGTAGAGGAGGGGGGGCCTTACAATGAGCAGTTCTTC.

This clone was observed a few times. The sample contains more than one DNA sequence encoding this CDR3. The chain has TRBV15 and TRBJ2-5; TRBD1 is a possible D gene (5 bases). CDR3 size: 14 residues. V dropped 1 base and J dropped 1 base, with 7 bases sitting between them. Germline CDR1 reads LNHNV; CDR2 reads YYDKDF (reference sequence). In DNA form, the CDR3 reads TGTGCCACCAGCAGAGGGGGCAGCCAAGAGACCCAGTACTTC. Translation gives CATSRGGSQETQYF.

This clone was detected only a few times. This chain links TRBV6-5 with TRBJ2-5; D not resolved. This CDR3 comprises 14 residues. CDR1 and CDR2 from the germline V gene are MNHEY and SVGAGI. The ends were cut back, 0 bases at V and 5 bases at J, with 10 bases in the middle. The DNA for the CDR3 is TGTGCCAGCAGTTACTCACTCAGGAAGGAGACCCAGTACTTC. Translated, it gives CASSYSLRKETQYF.

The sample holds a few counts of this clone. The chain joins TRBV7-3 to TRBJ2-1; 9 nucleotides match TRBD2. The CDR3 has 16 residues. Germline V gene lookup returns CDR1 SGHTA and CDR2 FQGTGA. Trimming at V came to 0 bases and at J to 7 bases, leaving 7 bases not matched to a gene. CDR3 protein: CASSLTAGGGVNEQFF. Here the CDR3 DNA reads TGTGCCAGCAGCTTAACTGCCGGCGGGGGGGTTAATGAGCAGTTCTTC.

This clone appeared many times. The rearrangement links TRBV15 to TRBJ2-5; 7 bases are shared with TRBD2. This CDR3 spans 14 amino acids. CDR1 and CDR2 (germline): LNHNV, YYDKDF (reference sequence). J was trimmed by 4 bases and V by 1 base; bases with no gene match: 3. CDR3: CATSRVGRGETQYF. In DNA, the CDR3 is TGTGCCACCAGCAGAGTAGGGAGGGGAGAGACCCAGTACTTC.

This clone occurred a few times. CDR3 residues: CASPPTGTGVLDTQYF. The DNA for the CDR3 is TGTGCCAGCCCCCCGACCGGGACAGGGGTATTAGATACGCAGTATTTT. The chain joins TRBV28 to TRBJ2-3, with 10 bases matching TRBD1. CDR3 length: 16 amino acids. V was clipped by 8 bases and J by 5 bases; unmatched bases: 13. The V gene's germline CDR1 is MDHEN and CDR2 SYDVKM.

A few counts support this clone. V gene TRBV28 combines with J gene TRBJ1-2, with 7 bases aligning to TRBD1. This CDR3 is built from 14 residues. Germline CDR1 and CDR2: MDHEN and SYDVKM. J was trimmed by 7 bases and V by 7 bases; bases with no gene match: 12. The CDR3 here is CASTIGQEGSGYTF. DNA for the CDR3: TGTGCCAGCACCATAGGACAGGAAGGCTCTGGCTACACCTTC.

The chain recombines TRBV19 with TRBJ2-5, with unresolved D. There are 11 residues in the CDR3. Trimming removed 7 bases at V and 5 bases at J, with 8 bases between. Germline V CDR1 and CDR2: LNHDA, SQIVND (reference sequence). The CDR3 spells CASTAGETQYF. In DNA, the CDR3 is TGTGCCAGTACGGCCGGGGAGACCCAGTACTTC.

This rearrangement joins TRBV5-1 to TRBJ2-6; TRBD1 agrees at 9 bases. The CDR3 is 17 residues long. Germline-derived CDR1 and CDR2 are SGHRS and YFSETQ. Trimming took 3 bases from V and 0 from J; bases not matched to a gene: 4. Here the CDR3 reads CASSSGQGHSGANVLTF. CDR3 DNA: TGCGCCAGCAGCTCCGGACAGGGGCACTCTGGGGCCAACGTCCTGACTTTC.

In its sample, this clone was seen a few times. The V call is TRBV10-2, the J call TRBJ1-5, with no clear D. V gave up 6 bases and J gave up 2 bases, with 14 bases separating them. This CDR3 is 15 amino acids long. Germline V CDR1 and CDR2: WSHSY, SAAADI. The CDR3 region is CASRYSIEGNQPQHF. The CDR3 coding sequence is TGCGCCAGCAGGTACTCGATTGAGGGCAATCAGCCCCAGCATTTT.

The CDR3 reads CASSLAAGGRETQYF. CDR3 coding DNA: TGTGCCAGCAGCTTAGCTGCGGGGGGGCGGGAGACCCAGTACTTC. The rearrangement links TRBV7-7 to TRBJ2-5, with 9 bases that match TRBD2. The CDR3 runs to 15 residues. Trimming cost V 0 bases and J 5 bases; bases outside gene matches: 4. Germline values: CDR1 SSHAT, CDR2 FNYEAQ (reference sequence).

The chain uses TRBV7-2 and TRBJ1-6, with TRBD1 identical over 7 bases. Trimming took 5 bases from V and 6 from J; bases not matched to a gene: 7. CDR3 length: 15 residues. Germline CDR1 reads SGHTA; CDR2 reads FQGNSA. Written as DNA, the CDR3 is TGTGCCAGCAGCCCGGACAGGCAGCCTAATTCACCCCTCCACTTT. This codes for CASSPDRQPNSPLHF.

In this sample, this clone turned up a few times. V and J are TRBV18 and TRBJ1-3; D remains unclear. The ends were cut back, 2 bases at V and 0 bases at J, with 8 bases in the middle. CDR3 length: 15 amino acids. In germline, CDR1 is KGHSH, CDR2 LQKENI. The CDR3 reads CASSPTTYSGNTIYF. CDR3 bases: TGTGCCAGCTCACCAACTACTTACTCTGGAAACACCATATATTTT.

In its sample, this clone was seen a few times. For the CDR3, the DNA is TGTGCCAGCAGCTTAGGCTTCTCCGGGGACTATGGCTACACCTTC. It encodes CASSLGFSGDYGYTF. The chain combines TRBV7-2 with TRBJ1-2; D is unclear. V lost 1 base to trimming and J lost 3 bases, with 12 bases between them. The germline V gene has CDR1 SGHTA and CDR2 FQGNSA. The CDR3 loop spans 15 amino acids.

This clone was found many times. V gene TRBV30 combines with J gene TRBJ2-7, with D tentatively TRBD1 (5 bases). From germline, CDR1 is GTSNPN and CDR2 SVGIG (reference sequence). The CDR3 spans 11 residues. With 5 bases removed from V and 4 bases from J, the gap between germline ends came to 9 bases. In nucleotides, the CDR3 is TGTGCCTGGTTGCAGGGATACGAGCAGTACTTC. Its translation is CAWLQGYEQYF. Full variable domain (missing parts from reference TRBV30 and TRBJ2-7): SQTIHQWPATLVQPVGSPLSLECTVEGTSNPNLYWYRQAAGRGLQLLFYSVGIGQISSEVPQNLSASRPQDRQFILSSKKLLLSDSGFYLCAWLQGYEQYFGPGTRLTVT.

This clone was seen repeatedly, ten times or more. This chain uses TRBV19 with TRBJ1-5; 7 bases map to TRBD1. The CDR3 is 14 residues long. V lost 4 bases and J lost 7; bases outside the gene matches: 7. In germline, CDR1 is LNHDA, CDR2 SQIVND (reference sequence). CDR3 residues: CASSSRQGGQPQHF. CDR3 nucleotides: TGTGCCAGTAGTAGCCGACAGGGAGGCCAGCCCCAGCATTTT.

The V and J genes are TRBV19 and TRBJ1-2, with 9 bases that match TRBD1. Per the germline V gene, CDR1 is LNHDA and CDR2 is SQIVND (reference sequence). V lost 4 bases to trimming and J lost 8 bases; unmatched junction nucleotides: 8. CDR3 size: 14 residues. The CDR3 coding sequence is TGTGCCAGTAGTAGCCCACAGGGGGCGAGGGGCTACACCTTC. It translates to CASSSPQGARGYTF.

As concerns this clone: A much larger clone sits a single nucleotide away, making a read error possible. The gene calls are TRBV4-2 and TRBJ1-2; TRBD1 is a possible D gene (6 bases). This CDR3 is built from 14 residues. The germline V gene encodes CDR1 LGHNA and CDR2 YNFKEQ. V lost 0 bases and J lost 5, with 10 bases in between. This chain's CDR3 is CASSQDGQGYGYTF. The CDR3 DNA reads TGTGCCAGCAGCCAAGATGGCCAGGGGTATGGCTACACCTTC.

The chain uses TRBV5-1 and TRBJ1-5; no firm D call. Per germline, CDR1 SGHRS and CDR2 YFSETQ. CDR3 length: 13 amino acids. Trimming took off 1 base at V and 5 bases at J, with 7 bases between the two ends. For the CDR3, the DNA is TGCGCCAGCAGCTTGTCAGTGGATCAGCCCCAGCATTTT. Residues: CASSLSVDQPQHF. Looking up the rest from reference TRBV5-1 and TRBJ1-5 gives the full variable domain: KAGVTQTPRYLIKTRGQQVTLSCSPISGHRSVSWYQQTPGQGLQFLFEYFSETQRNKGNFPGRFSGRQFSNSRSEMNVSTLELGDSALYLCASSLSVDQPQHFGDGTRLSIL.

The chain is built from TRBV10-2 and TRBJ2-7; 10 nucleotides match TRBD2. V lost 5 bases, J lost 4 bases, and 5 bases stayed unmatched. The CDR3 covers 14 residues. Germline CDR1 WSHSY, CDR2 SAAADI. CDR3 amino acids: CASSLGAGGYEQYF. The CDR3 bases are TGCGCCAGCAGTCTAGGAGCGGGGGGGTACGAGCAGTACTTC.

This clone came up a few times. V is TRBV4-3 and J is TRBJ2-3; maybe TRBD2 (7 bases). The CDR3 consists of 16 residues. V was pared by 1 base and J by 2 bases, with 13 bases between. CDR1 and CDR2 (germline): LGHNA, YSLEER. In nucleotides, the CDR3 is TGCGCCAGCAGCCAAGGTCGGGGGGCTGTCACAGATACGCAGTATTTT. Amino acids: CASSQGRGAVTDTQYF.

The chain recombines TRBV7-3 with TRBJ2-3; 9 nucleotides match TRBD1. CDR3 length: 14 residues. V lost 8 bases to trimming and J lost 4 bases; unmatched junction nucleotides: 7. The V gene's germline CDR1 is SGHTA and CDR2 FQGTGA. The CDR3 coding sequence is TGTGCCAGCGGTCGGGGACAGGGAGCAGATACGCAGTATTTT. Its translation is CASGRGQGADTQYF. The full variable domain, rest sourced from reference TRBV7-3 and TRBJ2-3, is GAGVSQTPSNKVTEKGKYVELRCDPISGHTALYWYRQSLGQGPEFLIYFQGTGAADDSGLPNDRFFAVRPEGSVSTLKIQRTERGDSAVYLCASGRGQGADTQYFGPGTRLTVL.

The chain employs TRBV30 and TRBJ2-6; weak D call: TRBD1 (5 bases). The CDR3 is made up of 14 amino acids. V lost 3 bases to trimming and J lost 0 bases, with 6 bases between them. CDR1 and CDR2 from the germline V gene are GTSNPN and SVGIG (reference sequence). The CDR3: CAWSRDSGANVLTF. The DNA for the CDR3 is TGTGCCTGGAGCAGGGACTCTGGGGCCAACGTCCTGACTTTC.

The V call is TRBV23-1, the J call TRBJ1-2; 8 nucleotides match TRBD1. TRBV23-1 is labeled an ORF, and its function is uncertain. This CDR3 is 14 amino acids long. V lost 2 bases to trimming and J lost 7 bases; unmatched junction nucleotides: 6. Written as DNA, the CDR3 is TGCGCCAGCAGTCAACCCCAGGGGGCATTTGGCTACACCTTC. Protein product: CASSQPQGAFGYTF.

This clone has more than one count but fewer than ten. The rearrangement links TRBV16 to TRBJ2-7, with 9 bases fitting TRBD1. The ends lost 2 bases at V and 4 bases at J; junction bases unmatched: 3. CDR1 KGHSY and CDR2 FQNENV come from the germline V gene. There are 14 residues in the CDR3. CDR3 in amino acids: CASSQGTGRYEQYF. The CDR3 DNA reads TGTGCCAGCAGCCAAGGGACAGGGAGATACGAGCAGTACTTC.

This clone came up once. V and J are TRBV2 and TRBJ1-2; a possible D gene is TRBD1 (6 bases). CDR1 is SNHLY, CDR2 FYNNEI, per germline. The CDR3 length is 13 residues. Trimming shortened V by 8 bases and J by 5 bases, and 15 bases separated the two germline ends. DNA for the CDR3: TGTGCCAGCGAACAGGGACCCCAGTATGGCTACACCTTC. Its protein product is CASEQGPQYGYTF.

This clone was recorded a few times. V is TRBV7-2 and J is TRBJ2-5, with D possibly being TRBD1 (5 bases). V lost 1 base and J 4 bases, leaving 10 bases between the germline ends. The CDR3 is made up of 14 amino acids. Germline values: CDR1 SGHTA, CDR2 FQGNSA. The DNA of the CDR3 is TGTGCCAGCAGCTTAGGCGGAAGGGGAGAGACCCAGTACTTC. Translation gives CASSLGGRGETQYF.

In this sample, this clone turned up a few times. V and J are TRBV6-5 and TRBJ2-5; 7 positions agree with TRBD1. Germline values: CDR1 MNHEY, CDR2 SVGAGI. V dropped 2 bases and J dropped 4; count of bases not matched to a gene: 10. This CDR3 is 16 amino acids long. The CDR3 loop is CASSYTATGYRETQYF. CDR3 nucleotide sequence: TGTGCCAGCAGTTACACAGCGACAGGGTATAGAGAGACCCAGTACTTC.

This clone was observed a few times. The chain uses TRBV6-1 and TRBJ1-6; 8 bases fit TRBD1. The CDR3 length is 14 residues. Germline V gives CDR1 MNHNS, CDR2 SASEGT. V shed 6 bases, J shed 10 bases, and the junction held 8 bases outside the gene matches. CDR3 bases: TGTGCCAGCAGGTCCGGGACAGGCAGCTCACCCCTCCACTTT. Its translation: CASRSGTGSSPLHF.

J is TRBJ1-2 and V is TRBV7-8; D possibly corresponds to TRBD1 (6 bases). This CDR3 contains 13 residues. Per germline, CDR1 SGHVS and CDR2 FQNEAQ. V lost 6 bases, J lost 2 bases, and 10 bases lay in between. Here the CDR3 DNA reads TGTGCCAGCAGGGGGGGGCGGAACTATGGCTACACCTTC. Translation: CASRGGRNYGYTF.